The clone carrying this T cell receptor (beta chain) occurred once. Its antigen is still unknown. The sample belongs to a study of post-analysis software for immune sequencing data. Study background: Multiple sclerosis in the patients followed relapsing-remitting, secondary progressive and progressive-relapsing courses.

Prepared TCR beta cDNA libraries contained unique molecular identifiers. T cells numbering roughly 1 to 10 million yielded some 480,000 cDNA molecules. TCRdb re-called the PCR reads through MiXCR, storing one row per CDR3 protein. The sample shows about 820,000 distinct CDR3 sequences, 53% of them seen only once. CDR3 length: 13 residues. CDR1 MGHDK and CDR2 SYGVNS come from the germline V gene. With 1 base removed from V and 4 bases from J, the gap between germline ends came to 6 bases. The study, taken as a whole, reports: Clustering by F measure revealed strong co-clustering among samples prepared together in one batch. There were several TRBV segments more frequent in patients than controls, and TRBV5-6, TRBV5-1 and TRBV20-1 were among them. Among multiple sclerosis patients, normalized Chao1 diversity was significantly below that of controls.

The origin of this receptor is a girl under 18 with multiple sclerosis. The chain joins TRBV25-1 to TRBJ2-3; D call uncertain. Sequenced input: blood. CDR3 nucleotide sequence: TGTGCCAGCAGTGAATCTGCGTCAGATACGCAGTATTTT. Its translation is CASSESASDTQYF.